A selection of T cell receptor beta chains follows, all from one sample in a study of blood T cells in healthy people across ages. In TCRdb, the 5' RACE reads were re-called with MiXCR into one record per CDR3 protein. The sample lists 1,500,000 or so distinct CDR3 sequences, 35% to 45% occurring once. Sequenced input: blood. Receptor source: a woman under 30 in good health. The conserved cysteine and the conserved F or W are not part of the CDR3 here.

J: TRBJ2-3
length: 11
V: TRBV7-9
CDR3: ASLGGSTDTQY

J: TRBJ2-1
length: 14
V: TRBV24-1
CDR3: ATSDLQSSSYNEQF

J: TRBJ2-5
length: 14
V: TRBV25-1
CDR3: ASSEYRAGGRNEQY

J: TRBJ2-1
length: 10
V: TRBV12-5
CDR3: ASAEDVNEQF

J: TRBJ1-2
length: 14
V: TRBV7-2
CDR3: ASSLDGTGRRYGYT

J: TRBJ2-7
length: 13
V: TRBV9
CDR3: ASSVGRGTSYEQY

J: TRBJ2-5
length: 12
V: TRBV9
CDR3: ASSVDPGVETQY

J: -
length: 13
V: TRBV5-1
CDR3: ASSQKGTSVHEQY

J: TRBJ1-2
length: 13
V: TRBV5-1
CDR3: ASSLEGTTTAGYT

J: TRBJ1-1
length: 12
V: TRBV11-2
CDR3: ASSFSTNSTEAF

J: TRBJ1-5
length: 12
V: TRBV6-6
CDR3: ASTGGDGNQPQH

J: TRBJ2-7
length: 13
V: TRBV15
CDR3: ATSTLLTASYEQY

J: TRBJ1-4
length: 11
V: TRBV20-1
CDR3: SADPGGWEKLF

J: TRBJ2-2
length: 14
V: TRBV6-6
CDR3: ASSQGPEWGTGELF

J: TRBJ1-3
length: 13
V: TRBV5-5
CDR3: ASSLVVEDGNTIY